These 3 T cell receptor beta chains originate from one sample sequenced in a study of cytomegalovirus exposure and HLA in healthy donors. Vbeta (60) and Jbeta (13) primers were used in the PCR. Some clones are missing from TCRdb's copy, which holds only in-frame ones; the method was immunoSEQ multiplex PCR. In the table there are approximately 110,000 clones, about 73% of which are singletons. The specimen sequenced was PBMCs. Source of these receptors: a woman between 45 and 65 years old in good health and CMV-seropositive.

The rearrangement joins TRBV9 to TRBJ2-1; weak D call: TRBD2 (7 bases). CDR3 size: 16 residues. CDR1 and CDR2 (germline): SGDLS, YYNGEE. Trimming cost V 3 bases and J 8 bases, with 21 bases left between them. The CDR3 DNA reads as TGTGCCAGCAGCGGGGGGGGCGGGGGCCCCACGGATGAGCAGTTCTTC. Protein sequence: CASSGGGGGPTDEQFF.

The chain couples TRBV7-2 to TRBJ2-7; perhaps TRBD2 as D (6 bases). CDR1 is SGHTA, CDR2 FQGNSA, per germline. The CDR3 runs 15 residues. Trimming left V 1 base short and J 4 bases short, with 14 bases between. This CDR3 reads CASSLVAGTEYEQYF. CDR3 DNA sequence: TGTGCCAGCAGCTTAGTGGCAGGGACTGAGTACGAGCAGTACTTC.

This clone has a single count. The J gene is TRBJ2-2, the V gene TRBV12-5; the D gene is possibly TRBD1 (5 bases). Germline V gene lookup returns CDR1 LGHNT and CDR2 FRNRAP. The CDR3 contains 15 residues. V lost 6 bases to trimming and J lost 1 base, with 12 bases between them. The chain's CDR3 is CASGLNTGNTGELFF. Written as DNA, the CDR3 is TGTGCTAGTGGACTCAATACAGGGAACACCGGGGAGCTGTTTTTT.